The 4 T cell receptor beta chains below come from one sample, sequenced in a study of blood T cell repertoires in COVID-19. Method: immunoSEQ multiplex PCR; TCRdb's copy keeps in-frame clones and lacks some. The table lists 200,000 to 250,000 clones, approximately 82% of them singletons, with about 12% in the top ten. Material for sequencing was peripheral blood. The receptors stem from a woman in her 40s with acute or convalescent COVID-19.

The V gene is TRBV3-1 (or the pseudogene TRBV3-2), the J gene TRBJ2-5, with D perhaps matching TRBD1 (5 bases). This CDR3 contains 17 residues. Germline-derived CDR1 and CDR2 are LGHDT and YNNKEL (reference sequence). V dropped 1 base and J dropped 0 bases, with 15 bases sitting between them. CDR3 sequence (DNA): TGTGCCAGCAGCCAAGGAGTGACAGTTTCATACCAAGAGACCCAGTACTTC. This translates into CASSQGVTVSYQETQYF.

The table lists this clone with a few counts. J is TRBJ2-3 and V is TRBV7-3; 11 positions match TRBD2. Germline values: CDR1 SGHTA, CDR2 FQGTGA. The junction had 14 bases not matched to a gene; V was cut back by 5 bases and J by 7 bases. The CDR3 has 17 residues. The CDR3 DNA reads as TGTGCCAGCAGCCCCCACCGACTAGCGGGGCGGGAAAATACGCAGTATTTT. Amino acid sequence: CASSPHRLAGRENTQYF.

In nucleotides, the CDR3 is TGCAGCGTGACCGGGACAGGGGGCGTTGGAGAAAAACTGTTTTTT. As protein: CSVTGTGGVGEKLFF. This sequence joins TRBV29-1 and TRBJ1-4, with 12 positions matching TRBD1. The trim removed 6 bases at V and 8 bases at J, leaving 10 bases unmatched. This CDR3 contains 15 residues. From germline, CDR1 is SQVTM and CDR2 ANQGSEA. Filled out from reference TRBV29-1 and TRBJ1-4, the complete variable domain reads SAVISQKPSRDICQRGTSLTIQCQVDSQVTMMFWYRQQPGQSLTLIATANQGSEATYESGFVIDKFPISRPNLTFSTLTVSNMSPEDSSIYLCSVTGTGGVGEKLFFGSGTQLSVL.

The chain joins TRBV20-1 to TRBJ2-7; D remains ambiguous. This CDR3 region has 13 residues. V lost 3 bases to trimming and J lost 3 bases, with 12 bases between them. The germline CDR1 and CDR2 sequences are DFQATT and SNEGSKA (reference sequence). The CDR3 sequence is CSASSLLSYEQYF. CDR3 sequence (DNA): TGCAGTGCTAGTAGCCTCCTAAGCTACGAGCAGTACTTC.